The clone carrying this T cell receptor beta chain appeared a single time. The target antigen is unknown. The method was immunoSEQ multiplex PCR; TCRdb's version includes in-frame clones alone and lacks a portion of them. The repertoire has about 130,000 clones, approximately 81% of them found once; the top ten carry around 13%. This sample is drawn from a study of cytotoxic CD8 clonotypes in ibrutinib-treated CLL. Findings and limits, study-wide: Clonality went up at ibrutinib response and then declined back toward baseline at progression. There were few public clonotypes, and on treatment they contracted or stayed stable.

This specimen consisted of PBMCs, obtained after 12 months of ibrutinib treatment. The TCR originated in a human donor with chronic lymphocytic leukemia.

CDR3: CASSVYIPRGAGYSNQPQHF. In DNA form, the CDR3 reads TGTGCCAGTAGTGTCTACATTCCCAGGGGCGCCGGCTATAGCAATCAGCCCCAGCATTTT. The gene calls are TRBV19 and TRBJ1-5; maybe TRBD1 (6 bases). Germline CDR1 reads LNHDA; CDR2 reads SQIVND (reference sequence). V lost 5 bases and J 0 bases, leaving 26 bases between the germline ends. The CDR3 runs to 20 residues.